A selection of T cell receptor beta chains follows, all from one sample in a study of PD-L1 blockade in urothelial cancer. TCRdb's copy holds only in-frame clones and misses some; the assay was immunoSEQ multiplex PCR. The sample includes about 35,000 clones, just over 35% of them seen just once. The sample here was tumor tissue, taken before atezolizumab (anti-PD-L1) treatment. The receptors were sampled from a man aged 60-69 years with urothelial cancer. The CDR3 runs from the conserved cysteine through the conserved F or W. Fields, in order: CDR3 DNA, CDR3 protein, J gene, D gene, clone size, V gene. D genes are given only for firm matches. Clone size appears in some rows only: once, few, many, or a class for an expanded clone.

TGTGCCTGGAGTGGGACAGGGGACACTGAAGCTTTCTTT | CAWSGTGDTEAFF | TRBJ1-1 | TRBD1 | few | TRBV30
TGTGCCAGCAGGACGCAAGAGGGCTGGGATTCACCCCTCCACTTT | CASRTQEGWDSPLHF | TRBJ1-6 | . | many | TRBV6-8
TGTGCCAGCTCACCTCAGGGGCCGTCTGGAAACACCATATATTTT | CASSPQGPSGNTIYF | TRBJ1-3 | . | . | TRBV18
TGTGCCAGCAGCTTAGGAACCGGACAGGGGACCTACGAGCAGTACTTC | CASSLGTGQGTYEQYF | TRBJ2-7 | TRBD1 | few | TRBV7-2
TGTGCCAGCAGAAGAGCGGGGGAGAACACCGGGGAGCTGTTTTTT | CASRRAGENTGELFF | TRBJ2-2 | TRBD2 | few | TRBV9
TGCGCCAGCATGTGGACTAGCGGGAACAATGAGCAGTTCTTC | CASMWTSGNNEQFF | TRBJ2-1 | TRBD2 | . | TRBV10-2
TGTGCCAGCAGCTTAGATAGCAATCAGCCCCAGCATTTT | CASSLDSNQPQHF | TRBJ1-5 | . | . | TRBV7-4
TGTGCCAGTACCCCGAACCCGGGAACCGCCACCCCTGGCTACACCTTC | CASTPNPGTATPGYTF | TRBJ1-2 | . | . | TRBV19
TGTGCCATCAGTGAGTCAGGTGGCTATGGCTACACCTTC | CAISESGGYGYTF | TRBJ1-2 | . | few | TRBV10-3
TGTGCCAGCAGCCAAGATGGACGCCTAGGGGGTGAAAAACTGTTTTTT | CASSQDGRLGGEKLFF | TRBJ1-4 | . | . | TRBV14
TGTGCCAGTAGTATAAGTGGGGACACTGAAGCTTTCTTT | CASSISGDTEAFF | TRBJ1-1 | . | . | TRBV19
TGCGCCACTTCGAACGGACAGGGGGGGACTGAAGCTTTCTTT | CATSNGQGGTEAFF | TRBJ1-1 | TRBD1 | . | TRBV5-1
TGTGCCAGCAGTCCCGGGGGCGACACTGAAGCTTTCTTT | CASSPGGDTEAFF | TRBJ1-1 | . | many | TRBV6-8
TGTGCCAGCAGCCAAGACAGGATAGGGGCTTTCTTT | CASSQDRIGAFF | TRBJ1-1 | . | . | TRBV14
TGTGCCAGCAGCTTAGTAGGGGACAGGGGTTGGGATGAGCAGTTCTTC | CASSLVGDRGWDEQFF | TRBJ2-1 | . | . | TRBV7-5
TGTGCCAGCTCACCACCGTCAGGGGGCTCTAATGAAAAACTGTTTTTT | CASSPPSGGSNEKLFF | TRBJ1-4 | TRBD1 | . | TRBV18
TGTGCCAGCAGGGACAGAGTCAACTATGGCTACACCTTC | CASRDRVNYGYTF | TRBJ1-2 | . | few | TRBV6-8
TGTGCCAGCAGTTTATCGAATCCCCAAGAGACCCAGTACTTC | CASSLSNPQETQYF | TRBJ2-5 | . | . | TRBV28
TGTGCCAGCAGCAGGGAGGGGCACGGGGAGCTGTTTTTT | CASSREGHGELFF | TRBJ2-2 | TRBD2 | . | TRBV9
TGTGCCAGCCAGACAGGGGCACGTAGCAATCAGCCCCAGCATTTT | CASQTGARSNQPQHF | TRBJ1-5 | TRBD1 | . | TRBV19
TGTGCCAGCAAACTCTCTGGAAACACCATATATTTT | CASKLSGNTIYF | TRBJ1-3 | . | . | TRBV2
TGTGCCAGCGGAGACCTTAATGAAAAACTGTTTTTT | CASGDLNEKLFF | TRBJ1-4 | . | . | TRBV28
TGTGCCAGCAGCGGGGGACTAGCGGGAGGGGCCGGGGAGCTGTTTTTT | CASSGGLAGGAGELFF | TRBJ2-2 | . | few | TRBV7-5
TGTGCCAGCAGACCCTCGTTCAGTCCCGAAGAAAAACTGTTTTTT | CASRPSFSPEEKLFF | TRBJ1-4 | . | . | TRBV6-8
TGTGCTAGTGGTCAGATGACAACTAATGAAAAACTGTTTTTT | CASGQMTTNEKLFF | TRBJ1-4 | . | . | TRBV12-5
TGTGCCAGTAGTTTTAGGGGACAGGGCGGTGGAAACACCATATATTTT | CASSFRGQGGGNTIYF | TRBJ1-3 | TRBD1 | . | TRBV19
TGTGCCAGCACCATCCTCGGACGGGGCCAGGGGGACTATGGCTACACCTTC | CASTILGRGQGDYGYTF | TRBJ1-2 | TRBD1 | . | TRBV28
TGCGCCAGCGCCTCAGGGGAGGGGGTTACTGAAGCTTTCTTT | CASASGEGVTEAFF | TRBJ1-1 | . | . | TRBV10-2
TGTGCCTGGAGTGTACAGCAGGGATTTTTCTACACCTTC | CAWSVQQGFFYTF | TRBJ1-2 | . | . | TRBV30
TGTGCCTGGAGGGAAACTAAGGGTAACACCATATATTTT | CAWRETKGNTIYF | TRBJ1-3 | . | . | TRBV30
TGTGCTAGCAGATTACAGCTCTCTGGAAACACCATATATTTT | CASRLQLSGNTIYF | TRBJ1-3 | . | . | TRBV28
TGTGCCAGCAGCTACGGACAGCCCACAGATACGCAGTATTTT | CASSYGQPTDTQYF | TRBJ2-3 | . | many | TRBV7-6
TGTGCCAGCAGTTTCGCGGGACAATCCTACAATGAGCAGTTCTTC | CASSFAGQSYNEQFF | TRBJ2-1 | . | few | TRBV6-8
TGCGCCAGCAGCCAGCCCGGGACAGGGGTTGAAGCTTTCTTT | CASSQPGTGVEAFF | TRBJ1-1 | TRBD1 | few | TRBV4-1
TGCGCCAGCAGCTTTAGGGGGACGAGCCCTGAAGCTTTCTTT | CASSFRGTSPEAFF | TRBJ1-1 | . | . | TRBV5-1
TGTGCCAGCAGTTTATCTGCTAGCGGGAGTACCGGGGAGCTGTTTTTT | CASSLSASGSTGELFF | TRBJ2-2 | TRBD2 | few | TRBV28
TGCGCCAGCAGCTTACAGGGGGCAGGGTACGAGCAGTACTTC | CASSLQGAGYEQYF | TRBJ2-7 | TRBD1 | . | TRBV5-1
TGTGCCTGGAGGGGTAACTATGGCTACACCTTC | CAWRGNYGYTF | TRBJ1-2 | . | few | TRBV30
TGTGCCAGCAGCTTAGAGTGGACTAGCGGAGCCACGCAGACTTTC | CASSLEWTSGATQTF | TRBJ2-7 | TRBD2 | many | TRBV11-3
TGTGCCAGCTCACGAGTCGAGGACACTGAAGCTTTCTTT | CASSRVEDTEAFF | TRBJ1-1 | . | . | TRBV18
TGTGCCAGCAGTGGGACACGTTTTCTCAATGAGCAGTTCTTC | CASSGTRFLNEQFF | TRBJ2-1 | . | . | TRBV28
TGCGCCAGCAGCTTGGGAGGGAGCTCCCCTAGCACAGATACGCAGTATTTT | CASSLGGSSPSTDTQYF | TRBJ2-3 | . | . | TRBV5-1
TGTGCCAGCAGCGCGACTAGCGGGGGGGCCGGCTCTTATAATGAGCAGTTCTTC | CASSATSGGAGSYNEQFF | TRBJ2-1 | TRBD2 | . | TRBV9
TGCAGCGTACTCGGACAGGGCATAGGCTACGAGCAGTACTTC | CSVLGQGIGYEQYF | TRBJ2-7 | TRBD1 | . | TRBV29-1
TGTGCCAGTAGTATGTCAGGGACAGGGGGCCTCACTGAAGCTTTCTTT | CASSMSGTGGLTEAFF | TRBJ1-1 | TRBD1 | once | TRBV19
TGTGCCATCAGGGACCTCTCTGGGGCCAACGTCCTGACTTTC | CAIRDLSGANVLTF | TRBJ2-6 | . | few | TRBV10-3
TGCGCCAGCAGCCCTAGCGGGACGAACACCGGGGAGCTGTTTTTT | CASSPSGTNTGELFF | TRBJ2-2 | TRBD2 | . | TRBV5-1
TGTGCCACCAGCAGAGATACCATGAACACTGAAGCTTTCTTT | CATSRDTMNTEAFF | TRBJ1-1 | . | . | TRBV15
TGTGCCAGCAGCTTGAGGGCCGGGGCAGATACGCAGTATTTT | CASSLRAGADTQYF | TRBJ2-3 | . | . | TRBV11-3
TGTGCCATCAGCAACCTCATATTGACAGGGGTAGGGCAGCCCCAGCATTTT | CAISNLILTGVGQPQHF | TRBJ1-5 | TRBD1 | many | TRBV6-8